This T cell receptor (beta chain) emerged from a study of breast tumors, draining lymph nodes, adjacent tissues. The study's findings and limits: Tumor and nontumor repertoires were significantly more similar in luminal-like than in basal-like breast cancer. Tumor repertoires ranked between lymph nodes and nontumor tissue in diversity, with V and J gene preferences.

From germline, CDR1 is ENHRY and CDR2 SYGVKD. This CDR3 has 13 amino acids. Samples came from axillary lymph nodes draining the breast cancer. TCRdb reanalysed the multiplex PCR reads using MiXCR and keeps one entry per CDR3 protein. The table records 70,000 to 95,000 distinct CDR3 sequences, under 25% of them present only once. As to this clonotype: Antigen specificity is unknown. This clone may be a read error of a much larger clone one base away.

Source material: axillary lymph node tissue. The receptor comes from a female donor with breast cancer. Some clones in this sample may be carry-over from other donors' samples. The V gene is TRBV10-3, the J gene TRBJ2-2; a weak D match, TRBD1 (7 bases). The CDR3 protein is CATQGGIPGELSF. For the CDR3, the DNA is TGTGCCACCCAGGGGGGTATCCCCGGGGAGCTGTCTTTT.